This T cell receptor (beta chain) is from a study of blood T cells in healthy people across ages. PCR was performed a second time for roughly 7 to 12 cycles using a sample-barcoded 5' primer and a J-beta primer mix. TCRdb reprocessed the 5' RACE reads with MiXCR, giving one entry per CDR3 protein. The sample records over 600,000 distinct CDR3 sequences, roughly three fifths being singletons. The CDR3 loop spans 16 amino acids. Germline V gives CDR1 SGHTA, CDR2 FQGTGA. Trimming removed 5 bases from V and 6 bases from J; junction bases left unmatched: 10. This receptor was obtained from a man aged 35-49 years in good health. The chain recombines TRBV7-3 with TRBJ1-6; TRBD1 agrees at 7 bases. The specimen was blood. The CDR3 nucleotides are TGTGCCAGCAGCCCCTCCCCGACAGGGACTAATTCACCCCTCCACTTT. Translation gives CASSPSPTGTNSPLHF. The variable domain in full, with the rest retrieved from reference TRBV7-3 and TRBJ1-6, is GAGVSQTPSNKVTEKGKYVELRCDPISGHTALYWYRQSLGQGPEFLIYFQGTGAADDSGLPNDRFFAVRPEGSVSTLKIQRTERGDSAVYLCASSPSPTGTNSPLHFGNGTRLTVT.